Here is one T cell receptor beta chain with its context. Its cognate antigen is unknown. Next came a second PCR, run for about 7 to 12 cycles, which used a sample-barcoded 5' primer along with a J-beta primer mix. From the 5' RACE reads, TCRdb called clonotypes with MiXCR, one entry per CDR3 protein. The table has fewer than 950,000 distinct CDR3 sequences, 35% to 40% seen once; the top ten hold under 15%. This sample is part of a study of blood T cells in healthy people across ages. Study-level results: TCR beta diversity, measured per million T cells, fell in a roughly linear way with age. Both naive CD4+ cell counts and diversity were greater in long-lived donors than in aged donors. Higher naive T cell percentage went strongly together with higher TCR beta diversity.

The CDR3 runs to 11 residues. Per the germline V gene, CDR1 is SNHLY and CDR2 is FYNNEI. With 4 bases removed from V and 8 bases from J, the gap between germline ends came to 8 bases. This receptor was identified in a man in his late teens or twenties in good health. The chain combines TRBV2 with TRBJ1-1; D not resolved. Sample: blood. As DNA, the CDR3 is TGTGCCAGCAGTGGACTTGGGGAAGCTTTCTTT. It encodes CASSGLGEAFF.